These 26 T cell receptor beta chains share one sample of origin, sequenced in a study of blood T cells in healthy people across ages. Next came a second PCR, run for about 7 to 12 cycles, which used a sample-barcoded 5' primer along with a J-beta primer mix. Each CDR3 protein is one row after TCRdb ran MiXCR on the 5' RACE reads. The sample yields 1.5 million to 2 million distinct CDR3 sequences, about 28% seen once. The sequenced material came from blood. These receptor sequences come from a woman in her thirties in good health.

This clonotype was picked up a small number of times. The chain joins TRBV5-6 to TRBJ1-2; no reliable D call. Trimming left V 3 bases short and J 3 bases short, with 15 bases between. This CDR3 comprises 15 residues. Germline CDR1 reads SGHDT; CDR2 reads YYEEEE. The CDR3 sequence: CASSWLTRFDYGYTF. The CDR3 region has the DNA TGTGCCAGCAGCTGGTTGACCAGGTTCGACTATGGCTACACCTTC.

As concerns this clonotype: One end of the junction fails to match germline, which may point to a read error. V usage is TRBV28 and J usage is TRBJ2-7; a possible D gene is TRBD1 (5 bases). CDR1 MDHEN and CDR2 SYDVKM come from the germline V gene. The CDR3 consists of 13 residues. CDR3 sequence (DNA): TGCGCCATCGACAGCCTTGGTACCTACGGGCAGTACTTC. Translated: CAIDSLGTYGQYF. Supplemented by reference TRBV28 and TRBJ2-7, the full variable domain reads DVKVTQSSRYLVKRTGEKVFLECVQDMDHENMFWYRQDPGLGLRLIYFSYDVKMKEKGDIPEGYSVSREKKERFSLILESASTNQTSMYLCAIDSLGTYGQYFGPGTRLTVT.

The V call is TRBV11-2, the J call TRBJ2-5; 10 nucleotides match TRBD2. Trimming cost V 5 bases and J 4 bases; bases outside gene matches: 4. CDR3 length equals 14 residues. CDR1 and CDR2 (germline): SGHAT, FQNNGV. The CDR3 here is CASSTVAGGETQYF. CDR3 DNA: TGTGCCAGCAGCACTGTAGCGGGAGGAGAGACCCAGTACTTC. Together with reference TRBV11-2 and TRBJ2-5, the CDR3 gives the full variable domain: EAGVAQSPRYKIIEKRQSVAFWCNPISGHATLYWYQQILGQGPKLLIQFQNNGVVDDSQLPKDRFSAERLKGVDSTLKIQPAKLEDSAVYLCASSTVAGGETQYFGPGTRLLVL.

This clonotype was counted only a few times. The chain's CDR3 is CASSLVPGAKDTQYF. The CDR3 DNA follows: TGCGCCAGCAGCTTGGTTCCGGGGGCTAAAGATACGCAGTATTTT. V is TRBV5-1 and J is TRBJ2-3; D may correspond to TRBD1 or TRBD2 (6 bases each). This CDR3 region has 15 residues. V gave up 0 bases and J gave up 5 bases, with 13 bases separating them. Germline V lookup: CDR1 SGHRS, CDR2 YFSETQ.

The chain recombines TRBV27 with TRBJ2-7, with 7 bases lining up with TRBD2. Judging by the DNA end, TRBJ2-5 fits better; the J call may be wrong. CDR1 MNHEY and CDR2 SMNVEV come from the germline V gene (reference sequence). CDR3 length: 15 residues. The CDR3 protein is CASSSGTTLSETQYF. For the CDR3, the DNA is TGTGCCAGCAGTTCCGGGACTACCCTATCAGAGACCCAGTACTTC.

This clonotype was counted a few times. The chain links TRBV7-9 to TRBJ1-2; possible D gene TRBD1, 5 bases. The CDR3 is 17 amino acids. Per germline, CDR1 SEHNR and CDR2 FQNEAQ (reference sequence). V was cut by 4 bases and J by 1 base, with 19 bases left in between. CDR3 loop: CASSSSPPGDLNYGYTF. The CDR3 DNA sequence: TGTGCCAGCAGCTCTAGCCCCCCGGGGGACCTTAACTATGGCTACACCTTC. Variable domain in full (rest from reference TRBV7-9 and TRBJ1-2): DTGVSQNPRHKITKRGQNVTFRCDPISEHNRLYWYRQTLGQGPEFLTYFQNEAQLEKSRLLSDRFSAERPKGSFSTLEIQRTEQGDSAMYLCASSSSPPGDLNYGYTFGSGTRLTVV.

Comments on this clonotype: Compared with germline, one end of the junction differs, possibly owing to a read error. V usage is TRBV29-1 and J usage is TRBJ2-6; tentative D call: TRBD1 (5 bases). The CDR3 runs to 16 residues. Germline V CDR1 and CDR2: SQVTM, ANQGSEA. In DNA form, the CDR3 reads TGCAGCGTTGGTGGCGCCCCCCGCTCTGGGGCCGACGTCCTGACTTTC. Protein: CSVGGAPRSGADVLTF.

About this clonotype: A much more abundant neighbour one base away suggests this may be a read error. The chain has TRBV12-3 or TRBV12-4 and TRBJ2-7, with 7 bases matching TRBD2. The J call may be mistaken, given a closer DNA end match to TRBJ2-5. The CDR3 spans 16 residues. This CDR3 is CASSLVLAREGETQYF. The DNA for the CDR3 is TGTGCCAGCAGTTTAGTACTAGCGAGAGAGGGAGAGACCCAGTACTTC.

The J gene is TRBJ2-3, the V gene TRBV10-3; TRBD1 might be the D (6 bases). The CDR3 length is 15 residues. Germline CDR1 reads ENHRY; CDR2 reads SYGVKD. V gave up 2 bases and J gave up 4 bases, with 13 bases separating them. The DNA for the CDR3 is TGTGCCATCAGTGAGAGACAGGACCTGGCAGATACGCAGTATTTT. Protein sequence: CAISERQDLADTQYF.

The chain joins TRBV20-1 to TRBJ2-7; 12 bases align to TRBD2. Judging by the DNA end, TRBJ2-5 fits better; the J call may be wrong. Germline CDR1 and CDR2: DFQATT and SNEGSKA (reference sequence). This CDR3 comprises 17 residues. CDR3 nucleotides: TGCAGTGCCAGATCTCCTAGCGGGGGGGCCGGGGGGGAGACCCAGTACTTC. It yields the protein CSARSPSGGAGGETQYF.

This clonotype appeared many times. CDR3 sequence: CATSRDRDRGKNIQYF. CDR3 DNA: TGTGCCACCAGCAGAGATCGGGACAGGGGGAAGAACATTCAGTACTTC. The V gene is TRBV15, the J gene TRBJ2-4; 11 bases map to TRBD1. CDR3 length equals 16 residues. Germline loops: CDR1 LNHNV, CDR2 YYDKDF (reference sequence). Trimming removed 0 bases from V and 7 bases from J; junction bases left unmatched: 5.

This clonotype was picked up a small number of times. This rearrangement joins TRBV11-2 to TRBJ2-7, with D perhaps TRBD1 (6 bases). From germline, CDR1 is SGHAT and CDR2 FQNNGV. The CDR3 runs 15 residues. Trimming removed 0 bases from V and 6 bases from J, with 15 bases in between. The CDR3 spells CASSLDPLDSSEQYF. The DNA for the CDR3 is TGTGCCAGCAGCTTAGATCCTCTGGACAGTTCCGAGCAGTACTTC.

V and J are TRBV5-1 and TRBJ2-5; D unresolved. CDR3 size: 14 residues. Germline lookup yields CDR1 SGHRS and CDR2 YFSETQ. The ends were cut back, 0 bases at V and 4 bases at J, with 10 bases in the middle. CDR3 in amino acids: CASSLDTRRETQYF. The CDR3 bases are TGCGCCAGCAGCTTGGATACGCGACGAGAGACCCAGTACTTC. Combining the CDR3 with reference TRBV5-1 and TRBJ2-5 gives the whole variable domain KAGVTQTPRYLIKTRGQQVTLSCSPISGHRSVSWYQQTPGQGLQFLFEYFSETQRNKGNFPGRFSGRQFSNSRSEMNVSTLELGDSALYLCASSLDTRRETQYFGPGTRLLVL.

This clonotype was seen just once. With a much larger clone just one base away, this may be a read error. The V and J genes are TRBV7-2 and TRBJ2-4, with 8 bases lining up with TRBD1. The V segment lost 7 bases and the J segment 13 bases; nucleotides outside the gene matches: 21. The CDR3 contains 16 residues. Germline-derived CDR1 and CDR2 are SGHTA and FQGNSA. The CDR3, as DNA: TGTGCCAGCATCGGACAGGGCCAAAACTCCTACAATGAGCAGTACTTC. It yields the protein CASIGQGQNSYNEQYF.

The chain employs TRBV20-1 and TRBJ2-6; the match to TRBD1 covers 8 bases. The CDR3 spans 19 residues. Per the germline V gene, CDR1 is DFQATT and CDR2 is SNEGSKA (reference sequence). V shed 2 bases and J 1 base; nucleotides not matched to a gene: 13. The CDR3 spells CSARHRTGIILSGANVLTF. The CDR3, as DNA: TGCAGTGCTAGACACAGGACAGGGATTATCCTTTCTGGGGCCAACGTCCTGACTTTC.

This clonotype occurred a few times. The gene calls are TRBV18 and TRBJ2-7; the match to TRBD1 covers 9 bases. Unmatched junction bases numbered 8, after V lost 6 bases and J lost 5 bases. CDR3 length: 14 residues. From germline, CDR1 is KGHSH and CDR2 LQKENI. CDR3: CASSGTGQGDEQYF. In nucleotides, the CDR3 is TGTGCCAGCTCCGGGACAGGGCAGGGCGACGAGCAGTACTTC.

This chain links TRBV10-3 with TRBJ1-5; 7 bases align to TRBD1. Germline CDR1 is ENHRY and CDR2 is SYGVKD. The CDR3 has 14 residues. V dropped 10 bases and J dropped 3; count of bases not matched to a gene: 9. Here the CDR3 reads CATRRDSYNQPQHF. In DNA, the CDR3 is TGTGCCACCCGGCGGGACAGCTACAATCAGCCCCAGCATTTT.

This clonotype was seen ten or more times. The V call is TRBV4-3, the J call TRBJ2-7; D possibly corresponds to TRBD1 (7 bases). The ends were cut back, 4 bases at V and 5 bases at J, with 18 bases in the middle. The CDR3 is made up of 15 amino acids. The germline V gene encodes CDR1 LGHNA and CDR2 YSLEER. In nucleotides, the CDR3 is TGCGCCAGCAGCCGAGAGGGCGGGACAGCCGACGAGCAGTACTTC. Protein sequence: CASSREGGTADEQYF.

The sample holds a few counts of this clonotype. This chain connects TRBV20-1 to TRBJ2-7; 8 bases match TRBD1. Germline-derived CDR1 and CDR2 are DFQATT and SNEGSKA (reference sequence). V gave up 3 bases and J gave up 7 bases; unmatched junction bases: 8. The CDR3 spans 13 residues. CDR3 in amino acids: CSARRRGPVEQYF. The CDR3 bases are TGCAGTGCTAGGCGCAGGGGGCCTGTGGAGCAGTACTTC.

Ten or more counts support this clonotype. The V and J genes are TRBV20-1 and TRBJ2-5, with 7 bases lining up with TRBD1. The J segment lost 2 bases and the V segment lost 6 bases, leaving 3 bases of the junction unmatched. The length of the CDR3 is 12 residues. Germline assignment: CDR1 DFQATT and CDR2 SNEGSKA (reference sequence). The CDR3 DNA reads TGCAGTGCCACGGGACAGCAAGAGACCCAGTACTTC. Its translation is CSATGQQETQYF.

The rearrangement links TRBV24-1 to TRBJ1-5; D perhaps matches TRBD1 (5 bases). The V gene lost 3 bases and the J gene lost 11 bases, with 16 bases spanning the gap. CDR1 KGHDR and CDR2 SFDVKD come from the germline V gene. The CDR3 has 14 amino acids. CDR3 sequence (DNA): TGTGCCACCAGTGATGGGCAGGGATATCAAGCCCAGCATTTT. Protein: CATSDGQGYQAQHF.

CDR3 sequence (DNA): TGTGCCAGCACCCTTCTGCAGGGGGCGGGTCAGCCCCAGCATTTT. This translates into CASTLLQGAGQPQHF. The chain is built from TRBV2 and TRBJ1-5; 8 bases are a match to TRBD1. Germline-derived CDR1 and CDR2 are SNHLY and FYNNEI. The trim removed 7 bases at V and 6 bases at J, leaving 11 bases unmatched. The CDR3 length is 15 residues.

V is TRBV20-1 and J is TRBJ2-1, with D possibly TRBD2 on 6 matching bases. The end of the DNA aligns better with TRBJ2-7, so the J call may be wrong. Germline V gene sequence: CDR1 DFQATT, CDR2 SNEGSKA (reference sequence). The length of the CDR3 is 13 residues. The CDR3 reads CSARLGLYNEQYF. DNA for the CDR3: TGCAGTGCTAGACTGGGACTTTACAATGAGCAGTACTTC.

This clonotype was counted a few times. This rearrangement joins TRBV7-2 to TRBJ2-1; TRBD2 agrees at 13 bases. In germline, CDR1 is SGHTA, CDR2 FQGNSA. The V segment lost 5 bases and the J segment 8 bases; nucleotides outside the gene matches: 6. The CDR3 totals 15 residues. CDR3 protein: CASSQLAGGRDEQFF. The CDR3 coding sequence is TGTGCCAGCAGCCAACTAGCGGGGGGGCGGGATGAGCAGTTCTTC.

This clonotype was recorded many times. The chain joins TRBV10-3 to TRBJ1-2; D is uncertain. CDR1 ENHRY and CDR2 SYGVKD come from the germline V gene. The CDR3 sequence is 13 residues long. Between the trimmed V and J ends, which lost 0 bases and 5 bases, there was a span of 7 bases. In DNA, the CDR3 is TGTGCCATCAGTGAGTCTCTGATTTATGGCTACACCTTC. Its protein product is CAISESLIYGYTF.

At least ten counts were recorded for this clonotype. The chain uses TRBV20-1 and TRBJ2-7, with D perhaps TRBD1 or TRBD2 (7 bases each). Per the germline V gene, CDR1 is DFQATT and CDR2 is SNEGSKA (reference sequence). The CDR3 loop spans 13 amino acids. Trimming took 5 bases from V and 5 from J, leaving 16 bases between them. The CDR3, as DNA: TGCAGTGCTGAAGACAGGGAGGGCCACGAGCAGTACTTC. Protein: CSAEDREGHEQYF.